These 25 T cell receptor beta chains originate from one sample sequenced in a study of OX40 agonist ivuxolimab in advanced cancers. Sequencing used immunoSEQ multiplex PCR; TCRdb keeps in-frame clones, though not all of them. Among about 86,000 clones listed, 91% were seen once. The sample in question was CD4+ or CD8+ T cells sorted from blood, obtained in a trial of the OX40 agonist ivuxolimab. The receptors here all came from an adult with an advanced solid tumor such as melanoma, head and neck, liver or kidney cancer.

This sequence joins TRBV10-3 and TRBJ2-6; D is uncertain. Trimming shortened V by 5 bases and J by 1 base, and 12 bases separated the two germline ends. The V gene's germline CDR1 is ENHRY and CDR2 SYGVKD. This CDR3 is built from 16 residues. CDR3 nucleotides: TGTGCCATCAGTCACTTCACCCAGTCTGGGGCCAACGTCCTGACTTTC. Protein: CAISHFTQSGANVLTF.

The V gene is TRBV4-1, the J gene TRBJ1-6; the D is unclear. Germline V gives CDR1 MGHRA, CDR2 YSYEKL. The V and J ends lost 1 base and 4 bases respectively, with 11 bases between them. The CDR3 has 16 residues. The CDR3 coding sequence is TGCGCCAGCAGCCAAGCCCCAGTACTATATAATTCACCCCTCCACTTT. Amino acid sequence: CASSQAPVLYNSPLHF.

The V gene is TRBV6-4, the J gene TRBJ2-3; D not resolved. Germline CDR1 MRHNA, CDR2 SNTAGT. The CDR3 spans 13 residues. Trimming left V 6 bases short and J 6 bases short, with 13 bases between. This chain's CDR3 is CASRPSVRDTQYF. The CDR3 bases are TGTGCCAGCAGGCCCTCCGTTCGGGATACGCAGTATTTT.

The rearrangement links TRBV28 to TRBJ2-2; D may be TRBD1 or TRBD2 (6 bases each). Trimming cost V 7 bases and J 7 bases, with 16 bases left between them. Germline CDR1 reads MDHEN; CDR2 reads SYDVKM. CDR3 size: 14 residues. CDR3 sequence: CASTGRGTLGELFF. The CDR3 bases are TGTGCCAGCACCGGGCGCGGGACACTCGGGGAGCTGTTTTTT.

The J gene is TRBJ1-4, the V gene TRBV19, with D perhaps TRBD1 (5 bases). Germline V CDR1 and CDR2: LNHDA, SQIVND (reference sequence). There are 16 residues in the CDR3. V gave up 7 bases and J gave up 0 bases, with 15 bases separating them. CDR3 sequence reads: CASTWDGRSTNEKLFF. In nucleotides, the CDR3 is TGTGCCAGTACCTGGGACGGGAGATCAACTAATGAAAAACTGTTTTTT. The variable domain in full, with the rest retrieved from reference TRBV19 and TRBJ1-4, is DGGITQSPKYLFRKEGQNVTLSCEQNLNHDAMYWYRQDPGQGLRLIYYSQIVNDFQKGDIAEGYSVSREKKESFPLTVTSAQKNPTAFYLCASTWDGRSTNEKLFFGSGTQLSVL.

The V and J genes are TRBV28 and TRBJ2-7, with D possibly being TRBD1 or TRBD2 (5 bases each). The CDR3 has 14 amino acids. CDR1 and CDR2 (germline): MDHEN, SYDVKM. V shed 1 base and J shed 6 bases, with 13 bases lying between them. CDR3 in DNA: TGTGCCAGCAGTTTATTTCGGGACCCGACCGAGCAGTACTTC. Translation: CASSLFRDPTEQYF.

The chain recombines TRBV27 with TRBJ2-1; the match to TRBD1 covers 9 bases. V was pared by 2 bases and J by 4 bases, with 12 bases of the junction left unmatched. This CDR3 has 18 amino acids. From germline, CDR1 is MNHEY and CDR2 SMNVEV (reference sequence). The CDR3 loop is CASSLAGQGRGIYNEQFF. DNA for the CDR3: TGTGCCAGCAGTTTAGCGGGACAGGGCCGGGGCATATACAATGAGCAGTTCTTC.

V gene TRBV15 combines with J gene TRBJ2-1; the D is unclear. Per germline, CDR1 LNHNV and CDR2 YYDKDF (reference sequence). V was trimmed by 5 bases and J by 7 bases, leaving 18 bases between them. This CDR3 is built from 15 residues. The CDR3 here is CATSRLGPPGNEQFF. The CDR3 DNA is TGTGCCACCAGCCGATTAGGGCCCCCCGGAAATGAGCAGTTCTTC.

V is TRBV6-1 and J is TRBJ1-2; 9 bases line up with TRBD1. CDR3 length: 14 amino acids. V lost 5 bases to trimming and J lost 8 bases; unmatched junction nucleotides: 9. Germline V gene data show CDR1 as MNHNS and CDR2 as SASEGT. CDR3 amino acids: CASSPGQGLPGYTF. The CDR3 DNA sequence: TGTGCCAGCAGTCCGGGACAGGGCCTGCCAGGCTACACCTTC.

The gene calls are TRBV5-1 and TRBJ2-1, with D unclear. Trimming removed 2 bases from V and 1 base from J, with 10 bases in between. The length of the CDR3 is 15 residues. Germline V lookup: CDR1 SGHRS, CDR2 YFSETQ. The CDR3 DNA is TGCGCCAGCAGCTTCTTCTCGGGTTCCTACAATGAGCAGTTCTTC. Translation gives CASSFFSGSYNEQFF.

CDR3 sequence reads: CASSLDMPNSGANVLTF. The CDR3 nucleotides read TGTGCCAGCAGCTTGGACATGCCTAACTCTGGGGCCAACGTCCTGACTTTC. V usage is TRBV7-3 and J usage is TRBJ2-6; perhaps TRBD1 as D (5 bases). The CDR3 has 17 amino acids. CDR1 is SGHTA, CDR2 FQGTGA, per germline. V lost 3 bases and J lost 0, with 12 bases in between.

The chain links TRBV6-6 to TRBJ1-1, with 10 bases aligning to TRBD1. Germline CDR1 and CDR2: MNHNY and SVGAGI (reference sequence). This CDR3 comprises 16 residues. Trimming took 2 bases from V and 0 from J; bases not matched to a gene: 3. The CDR3 bases are TGTGCCAGCAGTTACGGGGGACAGGGGATGAACACTGAAGCTTTCTTT. This encodes CASSYGGQGMNTEAFF.

This clone has just a few counts. This chain connects TRBV5-1 to TRBJ2-2; the match to TRBD1 covers 10 bases. Looked up from germline, CDR1 is SGHRS and CDR2 is YFSETQ. The CDR3 runs 16 residues. V gave up 0 bases and J gave up 7 bases; unmatched junction bases: 6. CDR3 region: CASSLEGQGSNGELFF. For the CDR3, the DNA is TGCGCCAGCAGCTTGGAGGGACAGGGGAGTAACGGGGAGCTGTTTTTT.

The chain employs TRBV19 and TRBJ2-1; D unclear. The V and J ends lost 3 bases and 3 bases respectively, with 9 bases between them. Germline V gives CDR1 LNHDA, CDR2 SQIVND (reference sequence). This CDR3 comprises 14 residues. This chain's CDR3 is CASSIEGYYNEQFF. The CDR3 DNA reads as TGTGCCAGTAGTATCGAAGGGTACTACAATGAGCAGTTCTTC.

The chain recombines TRBV10-3 with TRBJ2-2, with TRBD2 identical over 11 bases. Germline V gene lookup returns CDR1 ENHRY and CDR2 SYGVKD. Trimming removed 9 bases from V and 4 bases from J; junction bases left unmatched: 10. This CDR3 has 16 amino acids. CDR3 sequence reads: CAITSGSAAGTGELFF. The CDR3 DNA reads TGTGCCATAACTAGCGGGAGCGCTGCTGGCACCGGGGAGCTGTTTTTT.

The genes are TRBV27 and TRBJ1-1; TRBD1 agrees at 8 bases. This CDR3 is 15 amino acids long. Germline V gives CDR1 MNHEY, CDR2 SMNVEV (reference sequence). V trimming: 4 bases; J trimming: 8 bases; junction bases outside the gene matches: 12. The CDR3 DNA sequence: TGTGCCAGCAGTTCCCCGGAAACACGGACAGGGGAAGCTTTCTTT. Translated, it gives CASSSPETRTGEAFF.

The chain employs TRBV11-3 and TRBJ1-1; TRBD1 matches 7 bases. The CDR3 extends over 13 amino acids. J was trimmed by 6 bases and V by 4 bases; bases with no gene match: 5. From germline, CDR1 is SGHNT and CDR2 YENEEA. CDR3 region: CASSSTGLAEAFF. The CDR3 bases are TGTGCCAGCAGCTCGACAGGGCTCGCTGAAGCTTTCTTT.

The chain uses TRBV21-1 and TRBJ1-3. TRBV21-1 is assigned pseudogene status. This CDR3 region has 13 residues. This CDR3 is CASSKDSGNTIYF. The CDR3 DNA reads as TGTGCCAGCAGCAAAGATTCTGGAAACACCATATATTTT.

The V call is TRBV19, the J call TRBJ2-7; no clear D gene. CDR1 and CDR2 (germline): LNHDA, SQIVND (reference sequence). Trimming cost V 8 bases and J 3 bases, with 14 bases left between them. The CDR3 length is 13 residues. CDR3 sequence: CASSPHGHYEQYF. The CDR3 DNA reads TGTGCCAGTTCACCCCACGGCCACTACGAGCAGTACTTC.

The chain links TRBV6-1 to TRBJ2-7; 7 bases match TRBD1. The V gene end was trimmed by 10 bases and the J gene end by 2 bases; junction bases not matched to a gene: 5. This CDR3 spans 12 amino acids. The germline V gene encodes CDR1 MNHNS and CDR2 SASEGT. The CDR3, as DNA: TGTGCCACGCCCGGGACAGCCTACGAGCAGTACTTC. Translated, it gives CATPGTAYEQYF.

This sequence joins TRBV5-6 and TRBJ1-2; unclear D gene. Trimming removed 4 bases at V and 8 bases at J, with 15 bases between. Germline CDR1 reads SGHDT; CDR2 reads YYEEEE. This CDR3 spans 13 amino acids. CDR3 bases: TGTGCCAGCAGCACCAGTTTCTACGGGGGCTACACCTTC. This sequence encodes CASSTSFYGGYTF.

In nucleotides, the CDR3 is TGTGCCAGCAGCGCCCCTTTGGGTTTGAACACTGAAGCTTTCTTT. Protein product: CASSAPLGLNTEAFF. This chain links TRBV11-3 with TRBJ1-1; no clear D. The ends were cut back, 5 bases at V and 0 bases at J, with 13 bases in the middle. The CDR3 covers 15 residues. CDR1 is SGHNT and CDR2 is YENEEA in the germline V gene. The full variable domain, in which reference TRBV11-3 and TRBJ1-1 provide the parts outside the CDR3, is EAGVVQSPRYKIIEKKQPVAFWCNPISGHNTLYWYLQNLGQGPELLIRYENEEAVDDSQLPKDRFSAERLKGVDSTLKIQPAELGDSAVYLCASSAPLGLNTEAFFGQGTRLTVV.

The chain uses TRBV27 and TRBJ1-5; D may be TRBD1 (5 bases). CDR1 and CDR2 (germline): MNHEY, SMNVEV (reference sequence). This CDR3 has 15 residues. Trimming stripped 5 bases from V and 2 bases from J, with 13 bases between. CDR3 region: CASSILGEGNQPQHF. DNA for the CDR3: TGTGCCAGCAGTATTTTAGGGGAGGGCAATCAGCCCCAGCATTTT.

The chain carries TRBV6-1 and TRBJ2-7, with unresolved D. Trimming removed 2 bases from V and 2 bases from J, with 10 bases in between. CDR1 is MNHNS and CDR2 is SASEGT in the germline V gene. This CDR3 is 14 amino acids long. The CDR3 is CASSEPDGAYEQYF. The DNA for the CDR3 is TGTGCCAGCAGTGAACCGGACGGCGCCTACGAGCAGTACTTC.

The chain employs TRBV5-6 and TRBJ2-2; possibly TRBD2 for D (5 bases). V was clipped by 1 base and J by 7 bases, with 11 bases between them. CDR1 is SGHDT, CDR2 YYEEEE, per germline. This CDR3 has 14 amino acids. The CDR3 sequence: CASSLSGKGGELFF. The CDR3 region has the DNA TGTGCCAGCAGCTTGTCCGGGAAGGGCGGGGAGCTGTTTTTT. The full variable domain, in which reference TRBV5-6 and TRBJ2-2 provide the parts outside the CDR3, is DAGVTQSPTHLIKTRGQQVTLRCSPKSGHDTVSWYQQALGQGPQFIFQYYEEEERQRGNFPDRFSGHQFPNYSSELNVNALLLGDSALYLCASSLSGKGGELFFGEGSRLTVL.